This T cell receptor (beta chain) was recorded in a study of beta chain features in type 1 diabetes. General study points: In all four CD4+ subsets, TCRB CDR3 length was significantly, moderately reduced in type 1 diabetes.

Over 95% purity was reached by all sorted populations. The study reverse transcribed the entire isolated RNA, so it sequenced expressed TCRB transcripts. Some 3.6 million reads was the average for naive, central memory and regulatory T cell samples. Some clones are missing from TCRdb's copy, which holds only in-frame ones; the method was immunoSEQ multiplex PCR. The sample holds more than 150,000 clones; 9% to 10% are singletons and the top ten take about 2.5%. Comment on this clone: No antigen is known for it.

Between the trimmed V and J ends, which lost 5 bases and 0 bases, there was a span of 12 bases. Germline CDR1 and CDR2: SGHRS and YFSETQ. The CDR3 has 15 residues. The source is a young woman in good health. The gene calls are TRBV5-1 and TRBJ2-1; the D gene is possibly TRBD2 (6 bases). The sequencing sample was made of central memory CD4+ T cells from blood. For the CDR3, the DNA is TGCGCCAGCAGGATAGGTAGCGGCTCCTACAATGAGCAGTTCTTC. Translating gives CASRIGSGSYNEQFF.